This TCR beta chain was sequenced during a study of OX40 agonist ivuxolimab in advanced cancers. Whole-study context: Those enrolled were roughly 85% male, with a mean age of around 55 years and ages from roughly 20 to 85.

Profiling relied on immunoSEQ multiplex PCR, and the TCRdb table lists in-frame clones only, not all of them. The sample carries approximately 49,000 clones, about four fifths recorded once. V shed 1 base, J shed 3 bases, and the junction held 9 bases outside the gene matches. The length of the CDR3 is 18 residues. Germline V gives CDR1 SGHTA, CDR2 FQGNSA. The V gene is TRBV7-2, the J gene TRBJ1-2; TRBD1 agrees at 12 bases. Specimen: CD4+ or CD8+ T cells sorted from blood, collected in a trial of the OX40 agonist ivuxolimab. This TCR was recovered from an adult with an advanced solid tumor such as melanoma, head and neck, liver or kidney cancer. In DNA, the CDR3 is TGTGCCAGCAGCTTAGGGGGGACAGGGGGCGGCGTATACTATGGCTACACCTTC. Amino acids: CASSLGGTGGGVYYGYTF.